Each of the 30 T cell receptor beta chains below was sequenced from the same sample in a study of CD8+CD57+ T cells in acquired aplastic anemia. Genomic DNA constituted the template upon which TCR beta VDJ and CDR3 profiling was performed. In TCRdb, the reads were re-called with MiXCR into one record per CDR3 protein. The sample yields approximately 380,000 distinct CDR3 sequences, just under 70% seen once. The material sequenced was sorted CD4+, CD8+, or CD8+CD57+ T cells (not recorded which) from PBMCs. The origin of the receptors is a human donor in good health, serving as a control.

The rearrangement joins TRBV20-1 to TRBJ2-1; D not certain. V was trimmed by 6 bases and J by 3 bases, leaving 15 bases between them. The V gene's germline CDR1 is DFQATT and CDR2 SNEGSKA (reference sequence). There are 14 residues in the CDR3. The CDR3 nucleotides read TGCAGTGCCCCCACCGGCAGCTGCTACAATGAGCAGTTCTTC. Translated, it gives CSAPTGSCYNEQFF.

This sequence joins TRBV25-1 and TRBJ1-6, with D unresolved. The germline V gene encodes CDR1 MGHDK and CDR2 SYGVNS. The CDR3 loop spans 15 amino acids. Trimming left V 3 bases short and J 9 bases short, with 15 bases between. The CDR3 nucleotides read TGTGCCAGCAGTGAGTTGTGGCAGCGCGGTTCACCCCTCCACTTT. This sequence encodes CASSELWQRGSPLHF.

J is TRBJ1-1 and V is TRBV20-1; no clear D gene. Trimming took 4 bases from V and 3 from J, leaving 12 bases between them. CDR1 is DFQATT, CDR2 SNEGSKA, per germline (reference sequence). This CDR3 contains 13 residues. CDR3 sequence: CSAKKGVDTEAFF. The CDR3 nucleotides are TGCAGTGCTAAAAAGGGCGTCGACACTGAAGCTTTCTTT.

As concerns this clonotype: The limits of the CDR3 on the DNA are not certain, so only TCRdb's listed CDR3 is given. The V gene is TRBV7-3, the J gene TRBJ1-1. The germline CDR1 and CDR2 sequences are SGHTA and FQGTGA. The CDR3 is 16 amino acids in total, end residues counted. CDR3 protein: CASSFDGYEQYFGAFF.

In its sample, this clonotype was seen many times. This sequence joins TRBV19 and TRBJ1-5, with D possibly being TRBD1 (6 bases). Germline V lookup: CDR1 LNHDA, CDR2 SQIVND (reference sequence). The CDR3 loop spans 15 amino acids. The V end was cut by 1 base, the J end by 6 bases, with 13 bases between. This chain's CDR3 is CASSIGGDIGQPQHF. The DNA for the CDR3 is TGTGCCAGTAGTATAGGGGGGGACATCGGTCAGCCCCAGCATTTT.

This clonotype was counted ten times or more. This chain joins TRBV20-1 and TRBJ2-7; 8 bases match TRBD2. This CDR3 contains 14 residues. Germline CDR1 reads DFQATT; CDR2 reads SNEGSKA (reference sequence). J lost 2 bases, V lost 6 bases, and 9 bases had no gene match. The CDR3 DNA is TGCAGTGCCGGGAGGGGCATGACGCCCTACGAGCAGTACTTC. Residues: CSAGRGMTPYEQYF.

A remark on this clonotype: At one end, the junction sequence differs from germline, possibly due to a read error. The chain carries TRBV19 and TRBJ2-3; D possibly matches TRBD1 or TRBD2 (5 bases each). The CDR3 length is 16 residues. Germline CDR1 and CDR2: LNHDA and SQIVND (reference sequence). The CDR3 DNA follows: TGCGCCAGCAGTGTGTCGACGGGGAAGGGGTCAGATACGCAGTATTTT. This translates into CASSVSTGKGSDTQYF.

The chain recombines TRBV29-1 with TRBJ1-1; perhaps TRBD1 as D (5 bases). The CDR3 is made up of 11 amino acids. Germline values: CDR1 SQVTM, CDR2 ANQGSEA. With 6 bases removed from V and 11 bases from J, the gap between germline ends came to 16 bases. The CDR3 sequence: CSVGARAIAFF. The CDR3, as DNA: TGCAGCGTCGGGGCACGAGCCATTGCTTTCTTT.

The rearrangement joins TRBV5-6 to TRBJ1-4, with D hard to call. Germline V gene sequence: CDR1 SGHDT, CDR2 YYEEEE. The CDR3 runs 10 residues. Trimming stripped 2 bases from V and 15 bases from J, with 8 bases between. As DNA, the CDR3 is TGTGCCAGCAGCTTCTTCTTAGTGTTTTTT. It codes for CASSFFLVFF.

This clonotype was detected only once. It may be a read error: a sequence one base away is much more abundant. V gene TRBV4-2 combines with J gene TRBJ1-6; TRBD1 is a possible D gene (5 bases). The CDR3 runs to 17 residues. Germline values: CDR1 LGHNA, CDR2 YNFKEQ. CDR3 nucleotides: TGTGCCAGCAGCCAAGATTCGGCCGGGACCAAAGGTTCACCCCTCCGCTTT. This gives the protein CASSQDSAGTKGSPLRF.

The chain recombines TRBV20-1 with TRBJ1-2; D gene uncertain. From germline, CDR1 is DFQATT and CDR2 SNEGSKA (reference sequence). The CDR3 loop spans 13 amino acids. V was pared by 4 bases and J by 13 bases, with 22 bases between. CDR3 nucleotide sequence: TGCAGTGCTATTGCGACGGGCGGGTGGAGCTGCACCTTC. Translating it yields CSAIATGGWSCTF.

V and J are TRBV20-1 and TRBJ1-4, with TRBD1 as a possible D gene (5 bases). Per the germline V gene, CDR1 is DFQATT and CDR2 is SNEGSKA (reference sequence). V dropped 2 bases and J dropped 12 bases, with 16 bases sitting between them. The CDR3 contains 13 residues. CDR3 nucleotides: TGCAGTGCTAGACTAGGGGAGGCTACACAACTGTTTTTT. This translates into CSARLGEATQLFF.

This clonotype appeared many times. The DNA for the CDR3 is TGTGCCTGGAGTCTGGGTGCGGTCGGTGTAAGCTCCTATAATTCACCCCTCCACTTT. It is translated as CAWSLGAVGVSSYNSPLHF. V is TRBV30 and J is TRBJ1-6; D ambiguous. V was pared by 2 bases and J by 0 bases, with 20 bases between. The germline gives CDR1 GTSNPN, CDR2 SVGIG (reference sequence). The CDR3 sequence is 19 residues long.

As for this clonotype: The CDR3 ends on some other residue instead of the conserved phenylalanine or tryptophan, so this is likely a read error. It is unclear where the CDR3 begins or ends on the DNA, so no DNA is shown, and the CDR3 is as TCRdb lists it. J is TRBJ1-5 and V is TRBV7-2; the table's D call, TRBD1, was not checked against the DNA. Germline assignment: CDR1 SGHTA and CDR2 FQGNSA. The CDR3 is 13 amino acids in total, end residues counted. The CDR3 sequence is CASSWGAANPHHH.

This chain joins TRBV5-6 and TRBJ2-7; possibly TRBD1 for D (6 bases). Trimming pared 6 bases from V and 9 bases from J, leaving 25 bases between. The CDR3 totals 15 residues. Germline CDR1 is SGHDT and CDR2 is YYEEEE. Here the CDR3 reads CASTQRWRQAFRQYF. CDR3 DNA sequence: TGTGCCAGCACCCAAAGGTGGCGACAGGCCTTTCGGCAGTACTTC.

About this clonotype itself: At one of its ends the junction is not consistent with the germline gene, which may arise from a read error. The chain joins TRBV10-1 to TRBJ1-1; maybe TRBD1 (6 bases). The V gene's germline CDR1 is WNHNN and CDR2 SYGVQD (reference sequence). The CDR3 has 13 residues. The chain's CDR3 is CASSENRDTEAFF. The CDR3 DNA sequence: TGTGCCAGCAGTGAAAACAGGGACACTGAAGCTTTCTTT.

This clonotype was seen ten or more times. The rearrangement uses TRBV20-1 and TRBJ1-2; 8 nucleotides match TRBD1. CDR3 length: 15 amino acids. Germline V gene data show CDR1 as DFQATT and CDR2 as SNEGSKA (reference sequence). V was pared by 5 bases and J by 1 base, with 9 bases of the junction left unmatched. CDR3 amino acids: CSAAQDRVGNYGYTF. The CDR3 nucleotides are TGCAGTGCTGCACAGGACAGGGTCGGTAACTATGGCTACACCTTC.

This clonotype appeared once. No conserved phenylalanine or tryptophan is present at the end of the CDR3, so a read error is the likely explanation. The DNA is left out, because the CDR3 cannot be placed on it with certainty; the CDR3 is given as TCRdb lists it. CDR3: CASSLEGARDNNL. The chain links TRBV7-2 to TRBJ1-2; the table's D gene call, TRBD1, was not cross checked with the DNA. The germline V gene encodes CDR1 SGHTA and CDR2 FQGNSA. The CDR3 region is 13 residues in length, termini included.

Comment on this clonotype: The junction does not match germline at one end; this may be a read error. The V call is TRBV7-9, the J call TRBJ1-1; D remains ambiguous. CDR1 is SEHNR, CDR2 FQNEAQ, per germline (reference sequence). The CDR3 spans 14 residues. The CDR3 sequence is CASSPEAGGYTAVF. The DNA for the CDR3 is TGTGCCAGCAGCCCCGAGGCGGGCGGCTACACCGCTGTCTTT.

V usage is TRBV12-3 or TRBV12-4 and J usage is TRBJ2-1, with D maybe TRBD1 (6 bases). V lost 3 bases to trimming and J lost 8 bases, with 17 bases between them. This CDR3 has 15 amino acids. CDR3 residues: CASSLTATQGDEQFF. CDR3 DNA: TGTGCCAGCAGTTTGACGGCCACACAGGGTGATGAGCAGTTCTTC.

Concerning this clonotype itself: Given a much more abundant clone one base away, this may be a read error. The CDR3 DNA reads as TGCGCCAGCAGCCAAGAACTAGGCGGGGGGGGAAAGCTCTTC. Residues: CASSQELGGGGKLF. The chain carries TRBV4-3 and TRBJ2-1; TRBD2 aligns across 9 bases. The germline V gene has CDR1 LGHNA and CDR2 YSLEER. This CDR3 region has 14 residues.

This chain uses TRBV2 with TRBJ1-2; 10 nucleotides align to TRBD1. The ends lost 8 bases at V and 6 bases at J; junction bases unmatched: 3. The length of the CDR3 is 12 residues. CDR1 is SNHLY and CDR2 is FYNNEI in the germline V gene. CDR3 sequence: CASDRGRDGYTF. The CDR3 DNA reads TGTGCCAGCGACAGGGGGCGGGATGGCTACACCTTC.

CDR3 protein: CASSEGQVETQYF. The DNA of the CDR3 is TGTGCCAGCAGTGAAGGACAGGTTGAGACCCAGTACTTC. This chain uses TRBV12-3 or TRBV12-4 with TRBJ2-5; 7 positions match TRBD1. The CDR3 spans 13 residues. Germline trimming cut 5 bases from V and 5 bases from J; bases unmatched to any gene: 5.

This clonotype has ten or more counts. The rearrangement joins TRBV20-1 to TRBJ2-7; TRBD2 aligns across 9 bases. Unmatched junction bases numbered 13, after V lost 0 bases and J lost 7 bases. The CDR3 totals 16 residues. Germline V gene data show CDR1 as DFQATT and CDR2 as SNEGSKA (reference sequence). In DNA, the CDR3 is TGCAGTGCTAGAGATAGTTGGCTAGCGGGGTCCAAAGAGCAGTACTTC. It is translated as CSARDSWLAGSKEQYF.

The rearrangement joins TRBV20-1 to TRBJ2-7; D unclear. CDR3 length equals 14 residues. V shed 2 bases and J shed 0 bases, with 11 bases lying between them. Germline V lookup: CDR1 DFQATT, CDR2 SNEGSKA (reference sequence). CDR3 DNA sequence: TGCAGTGCTAGATTTGTCGGCTACTCCTACGAGCAGTACTTC. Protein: CSARFVGYSYEQYF.

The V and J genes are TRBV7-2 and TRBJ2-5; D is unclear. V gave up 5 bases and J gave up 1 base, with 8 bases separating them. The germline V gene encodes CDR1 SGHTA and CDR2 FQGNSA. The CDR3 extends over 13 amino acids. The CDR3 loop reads CASSQYSQETQYF. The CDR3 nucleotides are TGTGCCAGCAGCCAGTATTCCCAAGAGACCCAGTACTTC.

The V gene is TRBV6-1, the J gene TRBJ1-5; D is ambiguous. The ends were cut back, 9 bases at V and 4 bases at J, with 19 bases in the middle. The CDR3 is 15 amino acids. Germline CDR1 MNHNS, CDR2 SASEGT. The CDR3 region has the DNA TGTGCCAGTAGTATAGATAGGGCAGGAAATCAGCCCCAGCATTTT. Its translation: CASSIDRAGNQPQHF.

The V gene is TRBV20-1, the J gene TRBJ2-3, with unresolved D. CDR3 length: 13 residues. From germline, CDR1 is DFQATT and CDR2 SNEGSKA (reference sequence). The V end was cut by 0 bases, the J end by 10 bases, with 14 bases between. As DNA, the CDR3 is TGCAGTGCTAGAGAGCCGGGCAGCTACGCGCAGTATTTT. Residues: CSAREPGSYAQYF.

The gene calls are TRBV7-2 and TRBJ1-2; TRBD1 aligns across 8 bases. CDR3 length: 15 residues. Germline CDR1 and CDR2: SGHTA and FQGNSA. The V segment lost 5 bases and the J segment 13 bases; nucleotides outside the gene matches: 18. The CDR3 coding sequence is TGTGCCAGCAGCCAGGGACAGGAGACCAACTATGCTTTCACCTTC. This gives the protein CASSQGQETNYAFTF.

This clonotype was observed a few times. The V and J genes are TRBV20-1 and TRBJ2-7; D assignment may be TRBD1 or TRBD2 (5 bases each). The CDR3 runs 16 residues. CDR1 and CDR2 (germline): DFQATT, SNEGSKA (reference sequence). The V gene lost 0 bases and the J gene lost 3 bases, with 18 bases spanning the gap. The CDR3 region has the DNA TGCAGTGCTAGAGATCGAGAGGGAACAGGTCTCTACGAGCAGTACTTC. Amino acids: CSARDREGTGLYEQYF.